This TCR beta chain was captured by sequencing in a study of blood T cell repertoires in COVID-19. The CDR3 has 13 residues. V lost 3 bases and J lost 7, with 11 bases in between. Germline CDR1 is SGHKS and CDR2 is YYEKEE (reference sequence). Sequencing used immunoSEQ multiplex PCR; TCRdb keeps in-frame clones, though not all of them. The data show roughly 100,000 clones, approximately 88% seen once. The chain has TRBV5-5 and TRBJ2-1; tentatively, D is TRBD2 (6 bases). The origin of this receptor is a human donor in a cohort sampled during active COVID-19. The material sequenced was peripheral blood. CDR3 coding DNA: TGTGCCAGCAGCTACGGGAGTGGGAATGAGCAGTTCTTC. Amino acid sequence: CASSYGSGNEQFF.